The entry below gives a single TCR beta chain sequence along with its context. The data stem from a study of Ad26.COV2.S vaccination and SARS-CoV-2 variants. This CDR3 is built from 15 residues. Germline V gene lookup returns CDR1 SGDLS and CDR2 YYNGEE. V was pared by 3 bases and J by 4 bases, with 5 bases of the junction left unmatched. Using immunoSEQ multiplex PCR, the repertoire was profiled, and TCRdb retains in-frame clones only, with some absent. The sample has just over 350,000 clones, 70% to 90% seen once. Treatment indicated: roughly 18 received Ad26.COV2.S at low or high dose, single or two shots; five or six received placebo; per-sample allocation not given. On day 63 after the first injection, vaccine and placebo recipients gave samples. It was an adult aged 18-55 years in Boston who was the donor.

This chain connects TRBV9 to TRBJ1-4; TRBD1 agrees at 8 bases. The sequence derives from a person between 18 and 65 years old who received the Ad26.COV2.S COVID-19 vaccine or a placebo. The input for sequencing was peripheral blood, taken in a trial of Ad26.COV2.S vaccine versus placebo. As DNA, the CDR3 is TGTGCCAGCAGCGCCGACAGGGGTAGTAATGAAAAACTGTTTTTT. It codes for CASSADRGSNEKLFF.